The clone carrying this T cell receptor (beta chain) showed up just a few times. Its antigen is unidentified. CDR1 is SGHRS and CDR2 is YFSETQ in the germline V gene. V dropped 9 bases and J dropped 0; count of bases not matched to a gene: 14. CDR3 length equals 16 residues. Quantitative molecular-barcoded 5'-RACE generated the TCR beta libraries. One entry per CDR3 protein, called by TCRdb with MiXCR from the 5' RACE reads. The sample has around 150,000 distinct CDR3 sequences, around 45% seen once; the top ten hold 13% to 15%. The data derive from a study of CD8 T cells in ankylosing spondylitis. Study-level results: There were earlier reports of some motif variants in reactive arthritis synovial fluid and blood.

The sequence derives from a male donor with ankylosing spondylitis. The sample consisted of synovial fluid, either unsorted or a sorted T cell fraction (not recorded which). V is TRBV5-1 and J is TRBJ2-5; 7 nucleotides agree with TRBD1. Written as DNA, the CDR3 is TGCGCCACCGCACTGCAACAGGGGCTTGACCAAGAGACCCAGTACTTC. Amino acid sequence: CATALQQGLDQETQYF.